These 17 T cell receptor beta chains share one sample of origin, sequenced in a study of blood T cell repertoires in COVID-19. The protocol was immunoSEQ multiplex PCR, while the TCRdb copy is restricted to in-frame clones and leaves out a portion. The data show around 300,000 clones, with about nine tenths seen just once and 1% held by the top ten. Source material: peripheral blood. These receptors all come from a man aged 50-59 years with active or convalescent COVID-19.

This chain connects TRBV29-1 to TRBJ2-7; 7 bases line up with TRBD1. Germline lookup yields CDR1 SQVTM and CDR2 ANQGSEA. This CDR3 spans 14 amino acids. With 6 bases clipped from V and 6 bases from J, the junction kept 14 bases outside the gene matches. The CDR3 bases are TGCAGCGTCCTCAGTCCCGGGACAGTCCGCGAGCAGTACTTC. Translated, it gives CSVLSPGTVREQYF.

The V and J genes are TRBV5-1 and TRBJ1-4, with D unclear. V lost 1 base to trimming and J lost 8 bases, with 9 bases between them. Looked up from germline, CDR1 is SGHRS and CDR2 is YFSETQ. There are 13 residues in the CDR3. The CDR3 nucleotides are TGCGCCAGCAGCTTGTCGACGGGAGAAAAACTGTTTTTT. It codes for CASSLSTGEKLFF.

The gene calls are TRBV28 and TRBJ2-3, with D unresolved. The CDR3 contains 14 residues. CDR1 and CDR2 from the germline V gene are MDHEN and SYDVKM. V dropped 7 bases and J dropped 2 bases, with 13 bases sitting between them. CDR3 sequence: CASTPHVYTDTQYF. The CDR3 region has the DNA TGTGCCAGCACCCCCCATGTCTACACAGATACGCAGTATTTT.

The V call is TRBV19, the J call TRBJ1-2; D perhaps matches TRBD1 (6 bases). V shed 6 bases and J shed 2 bases, with 10 bases lying between them. The CDR3 contains 13 residues. Germline V gives CDR1 LNHDA, CDR2 SQIVND (reference sequence). The CDR3 nucleotides are TGTGCCAGTAGAGGGGACAACAACTATGGCTACACCTTC. Translated, it gives CASRGDNNYGYTF.

This clone appeared a few times. This chain joins TRBV6-2 or TRBV6-3 and TRBJ1-5; no firm D call. This CDR3 has 15 residues. Trimming stripped 7 bases from V and 0 bases from J, with 13 bases between. CDR1 and CDR2 from the germline V gene are MNHEY and SVGEGT. This CDR3 reads CASTPGVNSNQPQHF. DNA of the CDR3: TGTGCCAGCACCCCGGGAGTTAATAGCAATCAGCCCCAGCATTTT.

The chain joins TRBV2 to TRBJ2-5, with D possibly matching TRBD2 (5 bases). CDR3 length equals 15 residues. Per germline, CDR1 SNHLY and CDR2 FYNNEI. The germline V and J ends were trimmed by 7 bases and 1 base, with 16 bases remaining between them. CDR3 region: CASNTPDGIQETQYF. DNA of the CDR3: TGTGCCAGCAACACCCCGGACGGGATCCAAGAGACCCAGTACTTC.

This clone was found a few times. The chain combines TRBV4-3 with TRBJ2-3, with TRBD2 matching 8 bases. CDR3 length: 15 amino acids. The V segment lost 2 bases and the J segment 4 bases; nucleotides outside the gene matches: 5. CDR1 is LGHNA, CDR2 YSLEER, per germline. The CDR3 DNA follows: TGCGCCAGCAGCCAATTTGCGGGGGGATCAGATACGCAGTATTTT. It is translated as CASSQFAGGSDTQYF.

The V call is TRBV6-1, the J call TRBJ2-2; D remains ambiguous. V gave up 1 base and J gave up 1 base, with 10 bases separating them. The germline V gene has CDR1 MNHNS and CDR2 SASEGT. The CDR3 contains 16 residues. The CDR3, as DNA: TGTGCCAGCAGTGAAGTTGTCCCAGAGAACACCGGGGAGCTGTTTTTT. Translating gives CASSEVVPENTGELFF.

V and J are TRBV7-9 and TRBJ1-4, with D perhaps matching TRBD1 (5 bases). This CDR3 has 14 residues. V lost 2 bases and J 8 bases, leaving 12 bases between the germline ends. Looked up from germline, CDR1 is SEHNR and CDR2 is FQNEAQ (reference sequence). In nucleotides, the CDR3 is TGTGCCAGCAGCTTAACAGGCCCCAACGAAAAACTGTTTTTT. Protein sequence: CASSLTGPNEKLFF.

This chain uses TRBV19 with TRBJ1-3, with D perhaps matching TRBD1 (6 bases). V was cut by 4 bases and J by 2 bases, with 12 bases left in between. Looked up from germline, CDR1 is LNHDA and CDR2 is SQIVND (reference sequence). The CDR3 is 15 amino acids. The DNA for the CDR3 is TGTGCCAGTAGTAAGGGTACAGGGCCTGGAAACACCATATATTTT. Residues: CASSKGTGPGNTIYF.

This rearrangement joins TRBV7-9 to TRBJ1-5; TRBD1 is a possible D gene (5 bases). There are 13 residues in the CDR3. Trimming stripped 5 bases from V and 7 bases from J, with 12 bases between. Per germline, CDR1 SEHNR and CDR2 FQNEAQ (reference sequence). CDR3 nucleotides: TGTGCCAGCAGCCCGACGGGGGTGCAGCCCCAGCATTTT. Translated, it gives CASSPTGVQPQHF.

The rearrangement uses TRBV10-3 and TRBJ2-2; the D is unclear. V lost 0 bases to trimming and J lost 3 bases, with 8 bases between them. The germline V gene has CDR1 ENHRY and CDR2 SYGVKD. This CDR3 has 15 amino acids. The CDR3 sequence is CAISESTEYTGELFF. For the CDR3, the DNA is TGTGCCATCAGTGAGTCAACAGAATACACCGGGGAGCTGTTTTTT.

The chain combines TRBV18 with TRBJ1-4; tentatively, D is TRBD1 (5 bases). The CDR3 length is 13 residues. Per germline, CDR1 KGHSH and CDR2 LQKENI. The ends were cut back, 3 bases at V and 8 bases at J, with 10 bases in the middle. CDR3 sequence: CASSPGGTEKLFF. In DNA, the CDR3 is TGTGCCAGCTCACCGGGGGGTACAGAAAAACTGTTTTTT. Looking up the rest from reference TRBV18 and TRBJ1-4 gives the full variable domain: NAGVMQNPRHLVRRRGQEARLRCSPMKGHSHVYWYRQLPEEGLKFMVYLQKENIIDESGMPKERFSAEFPKEGPSILRIQQVVRGDSAAYFCASSPGGTEKLFFGSGTQLSVL.

The chain links TRBV2 to TRBJ1-5, with D possibly matching TRBD1 (6 bases). The germline V and J ends were trimmed by 2 bases and 5 bases, with 10 bases remaining between them. Germline V gene lookup returns CDR1 SNHLY and CDR2 FYNNEI. The length of the CDR3 is 14 residues. The CDR3 nucleotides read TGTGCCAGCAGTGAACCCCCAGGGGATCAGCCCCAGCATTTT. This translates into CASSEPPGDQPQHF. Combining the CDR3 with reference TRBV2 and TRBJ1-5 gives the whole variable domain EPEVTQTPSHQVTQMGQEVILRCVPISNHLYFYWYRQILGQKVEFLVSFYNNEISEKSEIFDDQFSVERPDGSNFTLKIRSTKLEDSAMYFCASSEPPGDQPQHFGDGTRLSIL.

V is TRBV29-1 and J is TRBJ2-5; 13 nucleotides agree with TRBD2. The CDR3 is made up of 15 amino acids. J lost 5 bases, V lost 6 bases, and 9 bases had no gene match. The germline CDR1 and CDR2 sequences are SQVTM and ANQGSEA. This chain's CDR3 is CSVGGLAGVGETQYF. DNA of the CDR3: TGCAGCGTCGGAGGACTAGCGGGAGTCGGGGAGACCCAGTACTTC.

The chain links TRBV6-6 to TRBJ1-3, with a tentative D call TRBD1 (6 bases). Per germline, CDR1 MNHNY and CDR2 SVGAGI (reference sequence). V was trimmed by 0 bases and J by 7 bases, leaving 10 bases between them. This CDR3 has 14 amino acids. CDR3 loop: CASSYSAGENTIYF. CDR3 DNA sequence: TGTGCCAGCAGTTACTCGGCAGGGGAGAACACCATATATTTT.

This clone was counted once. This chain joins TRBV5-1 and TRBJ2-1, with a weak D call TRBD1 (6 bases). The germline V gene has CDR1 SGHRS and CDR2 YFSETQ. The CDR3 contains 16 residues. The ends were cut back, 0 bases at V and 2 bases at J, with 12 bases in the middle. CDR3 residues: CASSLAARTAYNEQFF. The CDR3 nucleotides are TGCGCCAGCAGCTTGGCCGCCCGGACAGCCTACAATGAGCAGTTCTTC.